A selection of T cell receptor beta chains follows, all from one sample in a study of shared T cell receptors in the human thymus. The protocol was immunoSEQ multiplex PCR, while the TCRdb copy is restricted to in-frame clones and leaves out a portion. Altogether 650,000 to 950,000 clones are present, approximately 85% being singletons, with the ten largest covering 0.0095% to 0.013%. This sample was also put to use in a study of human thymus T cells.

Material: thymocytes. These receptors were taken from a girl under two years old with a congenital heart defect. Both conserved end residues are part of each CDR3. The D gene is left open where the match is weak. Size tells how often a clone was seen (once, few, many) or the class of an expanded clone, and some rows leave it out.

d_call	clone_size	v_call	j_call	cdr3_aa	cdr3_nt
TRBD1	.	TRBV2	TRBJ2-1	CASREVRTGGLRSSYNEQFF	TGTGCCAGCCGTGAAGTGAGGACAGGGGGGCTTAGGAGCTCCTACAATGAGCAGTTCTTC
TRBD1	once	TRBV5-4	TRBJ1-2	CASSLVSAGGYSNYGYTF	TGTGCCAGCAGCTTGGTTTCGGCAGGGGGCTATTCTAACTATGGCTACACCTTC
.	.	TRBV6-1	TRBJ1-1	CASSKDRREAFF	TGTGCCAGCAGCAAAGACAGGCGGGAAGCTTTCTTT
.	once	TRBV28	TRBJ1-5	CASRPGSNQPQHF	TGTGCCAGCAGGCCAGGTAGCAATCAGCCCCAGCATTTT
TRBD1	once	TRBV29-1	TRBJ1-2	CSVEAYQHFTGGEGGGYTF	TGCAGCGTTGAAGCCTACCAACATTTTACAGGGGGGGAGGGGGGAGGCTACACCTTC
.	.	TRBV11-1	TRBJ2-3	CASSLRTDRHTDTQYF	TGTGCCAGCAGCTTAAGGACAGATCGCCACACAGATACGCAGTATTTT
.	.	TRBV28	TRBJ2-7	CASSRIQGYEQYF	TGTGCCAGCAGTCGGATACAGGGTTACGAGCAGTACTTC
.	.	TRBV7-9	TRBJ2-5	CASSPRPGTSNTLKETQYF	TGTGCCAGCAGCCCCCGTCCCGGGACATCCAACACCCTCAAAGAGACCCAGTACTTC
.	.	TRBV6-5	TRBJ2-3	CASSYRGRGRDTQYF	TGTGCCAGCAGTTACAGAGGCAGGGGTAGAGATACGCAGTATTTT
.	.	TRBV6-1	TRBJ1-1	CASSEAEFNRHTEAFF	TGTGCCAGCAGTGAAGCGGAGTTTAACCGACACACTGAAGCTTTCTTT
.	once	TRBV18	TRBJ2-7	CASSPPGSPVEQYF	TGTGCCAGCTCACCGCCGGGGTCGCCCGTCGAGCAGTACTTC
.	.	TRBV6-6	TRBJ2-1	CASSWTFGETNEQFF	TGTGCCAGCAGTTGGACTTTCGGAGAAACCAATGAGCAGTTCTTC
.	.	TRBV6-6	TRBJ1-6	CASKDRSSYNSPLHF	TGTGCCAGCAAAGACAGGAGCTCCTATAATTCCCCCCTCCACTTT
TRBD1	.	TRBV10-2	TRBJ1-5	CASSDPRQGDGNQPQHF	TGCGCCAGCAGCGATCCTAGACAGGGGGATGGCAATCAGCCCCAGCATTTT
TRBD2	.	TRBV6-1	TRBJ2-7	CASRSRTRDSYEQYF	TGTGCCAGCAGGTCCCGGACTAGGGACTCCTACGAGCAGTACTTC
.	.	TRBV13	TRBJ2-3	CASSSRIAAKEYF	TGTGCCAGCAGCTCTCGGATAGCGGCCAAAGAGTATTTT
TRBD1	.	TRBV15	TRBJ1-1	CATSRWDSILTEAFF	TGTGCCACCAGCAGATGGGACAGTATCCTCACTGAAGCTTTCTTT
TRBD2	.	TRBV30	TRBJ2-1	CAWSRRTSHEQFF	TGTGCCTGGAGTCGAAGGACTAGTCATGAGCAGTTCTTC
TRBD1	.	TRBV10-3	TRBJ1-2	CAISGDRTDGYTF	TGTGCCATCAGTGGGGACAGGACTGATGGCTACACCTTC
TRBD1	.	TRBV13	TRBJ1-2	CASSLMGQQTYGYTF	TGTGCCAGCAGCTTAATGGGACAGCAGACTTATGGCTACACCTTC
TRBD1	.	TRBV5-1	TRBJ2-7	CASSLEGTVIDEQYF	TGCGCCAGCAGCTTGGAGGGGACAGTTATTGACGAGCAGTACTTC
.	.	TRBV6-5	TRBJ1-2	CASSYLDSYGYTF	TGTGCCAGCAGTTACTTGGACAGCTATGGCTACACCTTC
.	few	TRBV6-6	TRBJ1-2	CASSSLGALGYTF	TGTGCCAGCTCTAGTTTAGGGGCTTTGGGCTACACCTTC
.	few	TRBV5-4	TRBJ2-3	CASSHTDTQYF	TGTGCCAGCAGCCACACAGATACGCAGTATTTT